The 16 T cell receptor beta chains listed next were all sequenced from one sample in a study of low-dose radiotherapy and immunotherapy resistance in tumors. Primers used for first-strand cDNA, a TRAV- and TRBV-specific set, covered both alpha and beta chains. With a constant-region primer and a V-primer adapter, TCRs were subjected to 20 PCR cycles of amplification. From the reads, TCRdb called clonotypes with MiXCR, one entry per CDR3 protein. This table holds 14,000 to 15,000 distinct CDR3 sequences, approximately 50% found once. These receptors were obtained from a human donor with advanced metastatic prostate, ovarian, gallbladder or colorectal cancer (not recorded which). This table probably holds off-target reads from a library built for another chain.

This chain joins TRBV6-5 and TRBJ2-2, with 8 bases that match TRBD2. V gave up 4 bases and J gave up 4 bases; unmatched junction bases: 8. Germline CDR1 MNHEY, CDR2 SVGAGI. This CDR3 has 16 amino acids. This CDR3 is CASSFRRAGGTGELFF. The CDR3 coding sequence is TGTGCCAGCAGTTTCCGCAGGGCGGGGGGCACCGGGGAGCTGTTTTTT.

The chain joins TRBV27 to TRBJ1-1, with 9 nucleotides matching TRBD1. V lost 4 bases to trimming and J lost 0 bases; unmatched junction nucleotides: 9. Germline loops: CDR1 MNHEY, CDR2 SMNVEV (reference sequence). The CDR3 contains 17 residues. The CDR3 reads CASSWGQGIYMNTEAFF. The CDR3 DNA follows: TGTGCCAGCAGTTGGGGACAGGGAATCTACATGAACACTGAAGCTTTCTTT.

V is TRBV7-8 and J is TRBJ1-2; 8 positions match TRBD1. CDR1 SGHVS and CDR2 FQNEAQ come from the germline V gene. This CDR3 is built from 14 residues. V lost 5 bases and J lost 8; bases outside the gene matches: 10. The CDR3 DNA is TGTGCCAGCAGCCCAAGGACAGGGTTCGGCGGCTACACCTTC. Translating it yields CASSPRTGFGGYTF.

The chain carries TRBV28 and TRBJ1-5, with a tentative D call TRBD1 (5 bases). Trimming took 9 bases from V and 7 from J, leaving 13 bases between them. Germline V gives CDR1 MDHEN, CDR2 SYDVKM. CDR3 length: 12 residues. As DNA, the CDR3 is TGTGCCAGGGGCTCGGGGGGGCAGCCCCAGCATTTT. It encodes CARGSGGQPQHF.

The chain employs TRBV4-1 and TRBJ2-3, with 7 bases matching TRBD2. CDR3 length: 15 amino acids. With 1 base clipped from V and 5 bases from J, the junction kept 6 bases outside the gene matches. Germline assignment: CDR1 MGHRA and CDR2 YSYEKL. In nucleotides, the CDR3 is TGCGCCAGCAGCCAAGCTGGACTAGGCGAAGATACGCAGTATTTT. Translating gives CASSQAGLGEDTQYF.

CDR3 in DNA: TGTGCCAGCAGACCCGCCGGAGCCTTCTACAATGAGCAGTTCTTC. The encoded protein is CASRPAGAFYNEQFF. V gene TRBV7-2 combines with J gene TRBJ2-1; D not resolved. CDR1 is SGHTA, CDR2 FQGNSA, per germline. The CDR3 contains 15 residues. V dropped 6 bases and J dropped 3 bases, with 15 bases sitting between them.

V and J are TRBV20-1 and TRBJ2-7; D possibly corresponds to TRBD2 (6 bases). The germline V gene has CDR1 DFQATT and CDR2 SNEGSKA (reference sequence). Trimming removed 6 bases from V and 1 base from J, with 10 bases in between. The CDR3 is made up of 12 amino acids. Written as DNA, the CDR3 is TGCAGTGCCGGGGGAGCTTCCTACGAGCAGTACTTC. Residues: CSAGGASYEQYF.

The V call is TRBV7-3, the J call TRBJ2-1; TRBD2 matches at 9 bases. Losses at the gene ends were 2 bases for V and 6 bases for J; bases not matched to a gene: 5. Per germline, CDR1 SGHTA and CDR2 FQGTGA. The CDR3 sequence is 15 residues long. CDR3 sequence (DNA): TGTGCCAGCAGCTTAGGTAGCGGGAGTGTCAATGAGCAGTTCTTC. This translates into CASSLGSGSVNEQFF.

DNA of the CDR3: TGTGCCAGCAGCTTAGCCCGGAAGGAGACCCAGTACTTC. Translated: CASSLARKETQYF. This chain connects TRBV7-2 to TRBJ2-5; the D is unclear. Deletions cut 0 bases from V and 5 bases from J, with 7 bases between. CDR3 length: 13 amino acids. CDR1 is SGHTA, CDR2 FQGNSA, per germline.

The chain combines TRBV28 with TRBJ2-1, with 7 positions matching TRBD1. Germline V CDR1 and CDR2: MDHEN, SYDVKM. V shed 1 base and J 6 bases; nucleotides not matched to a gene: 3. The CDR3 is 14 residues long. The CDR3 sequence: CASSLLQGSNEQFF. CDR3 sequence (DNA): TGTGCCAGCAGTTTATTACAGGGGAGCAATGAGCAGTTCTTC.

This chain connects TRBV12-3 or TRBV12-4 to TRBJ2-2; maybe TRBD1 (6 bases). This CDR3 spans 15 amino acids. Trimming cost V 6 bases and J 4 bases, with 15 bases left between them. CDR3: CASSSGTSGTGELFF. The DNA for the CDR3 is TGTGCCAGCAGCTCAGGGACAAGTGGCACCGGGGAGCTGTTTTTT.

The CDR3 loop is CASSPRTLNTGELFF. The CDR3 DNA sequence: TGTGCCAGCAGCCCCCGGACCCTGAACACCGGGGAGCTGTTTTTT. The rearrangement joins TRBV11-2 to TRBJ2-2, with D unclear. The V gene lost 5 bases and the J gene lost 1 base, with 11 bases spanning the gap. This CDR3 region has 15 residues. CDR1 and CDR2 (germline): SGHAT, FQNNGV.

The chain employs TRBV6-5 and TRBJ1-5; D ambiguous. CDR1 and CDR2 from the germline V gene are MNHEY and SVGAGI. The CDR3 sequence is 12 residues long. Trimming shortened V by 7 bases and J by 0 bases, and 4 bases separated the two germline ends. The CDR3 loop is CASKYSNQPQHF. The CDR3 DNA sequence: TGTGCCAGCAAGTATAGCAATCAGCCCCAGCATTTT.

This chain connects TRBV6-1 to TRBJ1-1; D uncertain. The CDR3 has 12 amino acids. Germline V gene sequence: CDR1 MNHNS, CDR2 SASEGT. The V end was cut by 2 bases, the J end by 6 bases, with 7 bases between. The CDR3 DNA reads as TGTGCCAGCAGTGAATACGGCTCTGAAGCTTTCTTT. Encoded protein: CASSEYGSEAFF.

This chain links TRBV3-1 with TRBJ1-5; D gene uncertain. Germline CDR1 is LGHDT and CDR2 is YNNKEL (reference sequence). Deletions cut 1 base from V and 7 bases from J, with 8 bases between. The CDR3 has 13 amino acids. CDR3 bases: TGTGCCAGCAGCCAAGGACTTCAGCAGCCCCAGCATTTT. This codes for CASSQGLQQPQHF.

The rearrangement uses TRBV6-1 and TRBJ1-1; TRBD1 is a possible D gene (5 bases). Germline V gene data show CDR1 as MNHNS and CDR2 as SASEGT. The CDR3 is 14 amino acids. The ends were cut back, 2 bases at V and 0 bases at J, with 7 bases in the middle. CDR3 bases: TGTGCCAGCAGTGAACAGGGATTGAACACTGAAGCTTTCTTT. Protein: CASSEQGLNTEAFF.